Below, 5 T cell receptor beta chains from the same sample are listed, as sequenced in a study of blood T cell repertoires in COVID-19. Assay used: immunoSEQ multiplex PCR; TCRdb lists only in-frame clones, some missing. There are roughly 100,000 clones in the sample; about 85% occur only once, and 4% to 5% lies in the top ten. Sequencing used peripheral blood. The receptors here all came from a man aged 45-65 years with acute or convalescent COVID-19.

V is TRBV18 and J is TRBJ1-6; weak D call: TRBD1 (6 bases). The ends were cut back, 8 bases at V and 7 bases at J, with 12 bases in the middle. The CDR3 runs to 13 residues. Germline CDR1 reads KGHSH; CDR2 reads LQKENI. CDR3 protein: CASSRDTNSPLHF. Here the CDR3 DNA reads TGTGCCAGCAGCCGGGACACCAATTCACCCCTCCACTTT.

The rearrangement uses TRBV7-9 and TRBJ1-1; D is unclear. From germline, CDR1 is SEHNR and CDR2 FQNEAQ (reference sequence). CDR3 length equals 14 residues. V dropped 7 bases and J dropped 6 bases, with 18 bases sitting between them. CDR3 sequence (DNA): TGTGCCAGCACCCCTCGGAGGGCGGTCCCTGAAGCTTTCTTT. It is translated as CASTPRRAVPEAFF.

The V and J genes are TRBV5-8 and TRBJ1-2; 9 bases agree with TRBD1. The trim removed 2 bases at V and 11 bases at J, leaving 7 bases unmatched. Per germline, CDR1 SGHTS and CDR2 YDEGEE. CDR3 length equals 13 residues. The CDR3 coding sequence is TGTGCCAGCAGCTTCGGGACAGGGACAAGGTACACCTTC. It specifies CASSFGTGTRYTF.

J is TRBJ1-2 and V is TRBV14; TRBD1 agrees at 7 bases. Looked up from germline, CDR1 is SGHDN and CDR2 is FVKESK. V shed 1 base and J 9 bases; nucleotides not matched to a gene: 11. This CDR3 is 15 amino acids long. The DNA for the CDR3 is TGTGCCAGCAGCCAAGCGAACAGGGGCCGTAGCCGCTACACCTTC. Protein: CASSQANRGRSRYTF.

The J gene is TRBJ2-7, the V gene TRBV11-2, with TRBD2 matching 8 bases. Germline V gene data show CDR1 as SGHAT and CDR2 as FQNNGV. The CDR3 is 15 residues long. With 2 bases clipped from V and 3 bases from J, the junction kept 6 bases outside the gene matches. This CDR3 reads CASSLSISGNYEQYF. CDR3 DNA: TGTGCCAGCAGCTTATCAATTAGCGGGAACTACGAGCAGTACTTC. The whole variable domain, remainder taken from reference TRBV11-2 and TRBJ2-7, is EAGVAQSPRYKIIEKRQSVAFWCNPISGHATLYWYQQILGQGPKLLIQFQNNGVVDDSQLPKDRFSAERLKGVDSTLKIQPAKLEDSAVYLCASSLSISGNYEQYFGPGTRLTVT.